The 28 T cell receptor beta chains presented below share a single source sample, sequenced in a study of breast tumors, draining lymph nodes, adjacent tissues. A single record per CDR3 protein comes from TCRdb applying MiXCR to the multiplex PCR reads. The sample yields more than 10,000 distinct CDR3 sequences, 45% to 50% seen once. The sample comprised tumor-adjacent breast tissue. The source is a female donor with breast cancer. Some clones in this sample may be carry-over from other donors' samples.

This chain links TRBV13 with TRBJ2-4; TRBD1 agrees at 7 bases. The J segment lost 0 bases and the V segment lost 5 bases, leaving 10 bases of the junction unmatched. The CDR3 sequence is 17 residues long. Germline CDR1 reads PRHDT; CDR2 reads FYEKMQ (reference sequence). As DNA, the CDR3 is TGTGCCAGCAGCACGCAAAGGGGGCTAGGAGCCAAAAACATTCAGTACTTC. Protein sequence: CASSTQRGLGAKNIQYF.

The chain is built from TRBV12-5 and TRBJ2-7; possible D gene TRBD2, 6 bases. In germline, CDR1 is LGHNT, CDR2 FRNRAP. V lost 6 bases to trimming and J lost 4 bases, with 16 bases between them. The CDR3 is made up of 14 amino acids. The CDR3 nucleotides read TGTGCTAGTGGACTCCCGGGGAGGACTTACGAGCAGTACTTC. Translation: CASGLPGRTYEQYF.

This clonotype has only one observation. CDR3 sequence: CSAREDRAEQFF. CDR3 sequence (DNA): TGCAGTGCTAGAGAAGACAGGGCTGAGCAGTTCTTC. V is TRBV20-1 and J is TRBJ2-1, with 7 positions matching TRBD1. J gave up 9 bases and V 0 bases, and 2 bases lay outside the gene matches. CDR1 is DFQATT and CDR2 is SNEGSKA in the germline V gene (reference sequence). The CDR3 loop spans 12 amino acids.

A single count supports this clonotype. A read error may be the cause here, since a much bigger clone is one base away. The V call is TRBV28, the J call TRBJ1-4, with 8 bases lining up with TRBD1. Germline CDR1 and CDR2: MDHEN and SYDVKM. The length of the CDR3 is 14 residues. CDR3 nucleotide sequence: TGTGCCAGCAGTAACAGGGGGACTAATGAAGAACTGTTTTTT. Encoded protein: CASSNRGTNEELFF.

Judged by abundance, this clonotype is medium-sized. The chain carries TRBV5-1 and TRBJ2-7; D is unclear. The germline V and J ends were trimmed by 4 bases and 5 bases, with 13 bases remaining between them. This CDR3 comprises 13 residues. Germline V gene data show CDR1 as SGHRS and CDR2 as YFSETQ. CDR3 nucleotide sequence: TGCGCCAGCAGCCCTGGGGTGAGAGACGAGCAGTACTTC. This codes for CASSPGVRDEQYF. Together with reference TRBV5-1 and TRBJ2-7, the CDR3 gives the full variable domain: KAGVTQTPRYLIKTRGQQVTLSCSPISGHRSVSWYQQTPGQGLQFLFEYFSETQRNKGNFPGRFSGRQFSNSRSEMNVSTLELGDSALYLCASSPGVRDEQYFGPGTRLTVT.

This clonotype was found a few times. The CDR3 DNA reads TGTGCCAGCAGCCCCTGGACAGGGGAGTATAGGGAGCAGTTCTTC. Its protein product is CASSPWTGEYREQFF. The chain has TRBV6-5 and TRBJ2-1; 9 bases fit TRBD1. CDR1 MNHEY and CDR2 SVGAGI come from the germline V gene. Trimming removed 6 bases from V and 10 bases from J; junction bases left unmatched: 13. The CDR3 extends over 15 amino acids.

This clonotype is categorized as medium-sized. This chain links TRBV7-3 with TRBJ2-7, with D unclear. The CDR3 runs to 13 residues. The V end lost 2 bases, the J end lost 3 bases, and 8 bases lay between the germline ends. CDR1 and CDR2 from the germline V gene are SGHTA and FQGTGA. The CDR3 coding sequence is TGTGCCAGCAGCTTAGACCCCGGCTACGAGCAGTACTTC. This sequence encodes CASSLDPGYEQYF.

The V call is TRBV19, the J call TRBJ2-7, with 10 bases that match TRBD2. The CDR3 is 15 residues long. The ends lost 2 bases at V and 7 bases at J; junction bases unmatched: 8. Per the germline V gene, CDR1 is LNHDA and CDR2 is SQIVND (reference sequence). CDR3 bases: TGTGCCAGTAGTATAAGCGGGAGGGCCGGGGGGGAGCAGTACTTC. Translation: CASSISGRAGGEQYF.

This clonotype was detected ten times or more. The chain carries TRBV20-1 and TRBJ1-5, with D possibly TRBD1 on 6 matching bases. CDR3 length equals 18 residues. CDR1 and CDR2 from the germline V gene are DFQATT and SNEGSKA (reference sequence). V shed 2 bases and J shed 0 bases, with 20 bases lying between them. CDR3 in DNA: TGCAGTGCTAGAACACCGGGGGGCGGTGGGAATAGCAATCAGCCCCAGCATTTT. Its protein is CSARTPGGGGNSNQPQHF.

This chain uses TRBV10-3 with TRBJ2-1, with 7 nucleotides matching TRBD1. V was clipped by 3 bases and J by 8 bases; unmatched bases: 10. The CDR3 loop spans 15 amino acids. The germline V gene has CDR1 ENHRY and CDR2 SYGVKD. The CDR3 region has the DNA TGTGCCATCAGTGAAGGGGACAGAACAGACGATGAGCAGTTCTTC. Protein product: CAISEGDRTDDEQFF.

This clonotype was seen many times. A much more abundant neighbour one base away suggests this may be a read error. The CDR3 region is CASSVGITSYNEPFF. CDR3 in DNA: TGTGCCAGCAGCGTCGGAATCACCTCCTACAATGAGCCGTTCTTC. The J gene is TRBJ2-1, the V gene TRBV9; D gene unclear. This CDR3 region has 15 residues. Germline CDR1 reads SGDLS; CDR2 reads YYNGEE.

This clonotype was counted many times. The chain recombines TRBV6-5 with TRBJ2-4, with 7 nucleotides matching TRBD1. Looked up from germline, CDR1 is MNHEY and CDR2 is SVGAGI. CDR3 length: 14 amino acids. Trimming at V came to 6 bases and at J to 7 bases, leaving 9 bases not matched to a gene. The CDR3 region is CASSNTGARNIQYF. The CDR3 DNA is TGTGCCAGCAGCAATACAGGGGCCCGGAACATTCAGTACTTC.

J is TRBJ2-7 and V is TRBV20-1, with 7 bases aligning to TRBD1. This CDR3 is 15 amino acids long. Looked up from germline, CDR1 is DFQATT and CDR2 is SNEGSKA (reference sequence). V shed 2 bases, J shed 0 bases, and the junction held 7 bases outside the gene matches. For the CDR3, the DNA is TGCAGTGCTAGATCGCCAGGGGGACCCTCCTACGAGCAGTACTTC. Its translation is CSARSPGGPSYEQYF.

This clonotype is medium-sized (0.01 to 0.1%). The chain uses TRBV4-1 and TRBJ2-7; D call uncertain. There are 16 residues in the CDR3. The ends were cut back, 1 base at V and 0 bases at J, with 13 bases in the middle. Germline-derived CDR1 and CDR2 are MGHRA and YSYEKL. CDR3 nucleotide sequence: TGCGCCAGCAGCCAAGTTTTTAGGGCATACTCCTACGAGCAGTACTTC. Amino acids: CASSQVFRAYSYEQYF.

By sample fraction, this clonotype is medium-sized. This chain connects TRBV2 to TRBJ1-5, with D unresolved. This CDR3 is 17 amino acids long. Germline V gene data show CDR1 as SNHLY and CDR2 as FYNNEI. Trimming removed 1 base at V and 6 bases at J, with 19 bases between. CDR3 in DNA: TGTGCCAGCAGTGAAGTAGGGCAGGAGGGATTAAGTCAGCCCCAGCATTTT. Encoded protein: CASSEVGQEGLSQPQHF.

This clonotype was counted many times. This may come from a read error, since a much larger clone is one base off. The rearrangement links TRBV20-1 to TRBJ1-2; TRBD1 agrees at 10 bases. The germline CDR1 and CDR2 sequences are DFQATT and SNEGSKA (reference sequence). The CDR3 has 15 residues. V lost 5 bases to trimming and J lost 7 bases; unmatched junction nucleotides: 13. This CDR3 reads CSAQRPGTGAPGYTF. The CDR3 bases are TGCAGTGCTCAACGCCCGGGGACAGGGGCGCCTGGCTACACCTTC.

This clonotype occurred many times. The chain joins TRBV5-5 to TRBJ2-6; no clear D. The CDR3 contains 15 residues. Looked up from germline, CDR1 is SGHKS and CDR2 is YYEKEE (reference sequence). V was clipped by 4 bases and J by 0 bases, with 8 bases between them. CDR3 sequence: CASSHVYSGANVLTF. The CDR3 DNA follows: TGTGCCAGCAGCCATGTCTACTCTGGGGCCAACGTCCTGACTTTC.

This chain joins TRBV29-1 and TRBJ2-5; D is possibly TRBD2 (6 bases). Germline lookup yields CDR1 SQVTM and CDR2 ANQGSEA. This CDR3 is built from 10 residues. The ends were cut back, 3 bases at V and 7 bases at J, with 6 bases in the middle. The CDR3 bases are TGCAGCGTTGAGGAGGGGACCCAGTACTTC. It specifies CSVEEGTQYF.

The chain has TRBV29-1 and TRBJ2-3; 8 nucleotides agree with TRBD1. V shed 4 bases, J shed 4 bases, and the junction held 4 bases outside the gene matches. Per the germline V gene, CDR1 is SQVTM and CDR2 is ANQGSEA. The CDR3 totals 13 residues. The DNA of the CDR3 is TGCAGCGTTGTTCCACAGGGGGCAGATACGCAGTATTTT. It yields the protein CSVVPQGADTQYF.

V and J are TRBV5-6 and TRBJ1-2, with D hard to call. Germline CDR1 SGHDT, CDR2 YYEEEE. The V end lost 2 bases, the J end lost 4 bases, and 12 bases lay between the germline ends. This CDR3 has 14 residues. The CDR3 sequence: CASSFPTAAYGYTF. The CDR3 DNA is TGTGCCAGCAGCTTTCCCACAGCTGCCTATGGCTACACCTTC.

The chain carries TRBV6-5 and TRBJ2-6, with no clear D. The CDR3 is made up of 18 amino acids. V lost 6 bases to trimming and J lost 2 bases, with 20 bases between them. Germline lookup yields CDR1 MNHEY and CDR2 SVGAGI. CDR3 nucleotide sequence: TGTGCCAGCAGGCTCAGCAGCGACCTACTAACTGGGGCCAACGTCCTGACTTTC. It translates to CASRLSSDLLTGANVLTF.

The chain couples TRBV15 to TRBJ2-2; D tentatively reads TRBD1 or TRBD2 (6 bases each). Germline values: CDR1 LNHNV, CDR2 YYDKDF (reference sequence). Trimming left V 0 bases short and J 3 bases short, with 14 bases between. The CDR3 length is 17 residues. This chain's CDR3 is CATSRDSGGSDTGELFF. The CDR3 DNA reads TGTGCCACCAGCAGAGATTCCGGGGGCTCGGACACCGGGGAGCTGTTTTTT.

By sample fraction, this clonotype is medium-sized. This chain joins TRBV15 and TRBJ2-7, with D possibly matching TRBD2 (6 bases). V was shortened by 1 base and J by 1 base, with 11 bases between the two germline ends. CDR1 and CDR2 from the germline V gene are LNHNV and YYDKDF (reference sequence). The CDR3 runs 15 residues. This CDR3 is CATSRGLEGSYEQYF. The DNA of the CDR3 is TGTGCCACCAGCAGAGGATTGGAGGGGTCCTACGAGCAGTACTTC.

The rearrangement joins TRBV4-1 to TRBJ1-2, with 10 nucleotides matching TRBD1. V lost 4 bases, J lost 4 bases, and 6 bases stayed unmatched. Germline assignment: CDR1 MGHRA and CDR2 YSYEKL. This CDR3 region has 15 residues. The CDR3 coding sequence is TGCGCCAGCAGCCTACGGACAGGGGGGATCTATGGCTACACCTTC. As protein: CASSLRTGGIYGYTF.

The CDR3 region is CSAGTSGSSSPYEQYF. CDR3 DNA: TGCAGTGCAGGGACTAGCGGGAGTTCGTCCCCCTACGAGCAGTACTTC. V usage is TRBV20-1 and J usage is TRBJ2-7; 14 bases are shared with TRBD2. This CDR3 has 16 amino acids. Germline loops: CDR1 DFQATT, CDR2 SNEGSKA (reference sequence). V shed 6 bases, J shed 2 bases, and the junction held 9 bases outside the gene matches.

This clonotype occurred a few times. The missing conserved phenylalanine or tryptophan at the end of this CDR3 makes a read error likely. The gene calls are TRBV10-2 and TRBJ2-7; TRBD2 matches 16 bases. V lost 2 bases to trimming and J lost 3 bases; unmatched junction nucleotides: 10. The CDR3 covers 19 residues. Germline V CDR1 and CDR2: WSHSY, SAAADI. For the CDR3, the DNA is TGCGCCAGCAGTGAGCTTGGGACTAGCGGGAGGGCTGCATACTACGAGCAGTACCTC. It specifies CASSELGTSGRAAYYEQYL.

This rearrangement joins TRBV2 to TRBJ2-7, with 13 bases identical to TRBD2. The ends lost 6 bases at V and 5 bases at J; junction bases unmatched: 4. Germline assignment: CDR1 SNHLY and CDR2 FYNNEI. This CDR3 has 14 residues. The CDR3 sequence: CASRTSGRSHEQYF. CDR3 coding DNA: TGTGCCAGCAGGACTAGCGGGAGGTCCCACGAGCAGTACTTC.

This clonotype showed up many times. The chain is built from TRBV14 and TRBJ2-2; the D gene is possibly TRBD2 (5 bases). V lost 1 base and J lost 5, with 8 bases in between. This CDR3 spans 14 amino acids. Germline CDR1 and CDR2: SGHDN and FVKESK. Written as DNA, the CDR3 is TGTGCCAGCAGCCAAGTCCGGGGTACCGGGGAGCTGTTTTTT. It is translated as CASSQVRGTGELFF. The full variable domain, with the rest looked up from reference TRBV14 and TRBJ2-2, is EAGVTQFPSHSVIEKGQTVTLRCDPISGHDNLYWYRRVMGKEIKFLLHFVKESKQDESGMPNNRFLAERTGGTYSTLKVQPAELEDSGVYFCASSQVRGTGELFFGEGSRLTVL.